This is a list of T cell receptor beta chains from one sample in a study of CD8 T cells in Susac syndrome. TCRdb called the immunoSEQ multiplex PCR reads again in MiXCR, with one record for every CDR3 protein. The data show 100,000 to 150,000 distinct CDR3 sequences, with over 85% seen just once and around 0.2% held by the top ten. The sample taken for sequencing was CD8+ T cells from PBMCs. Every receptor here comes from a human donor with Susac syndrome. Both conserved end residues are part of each CDR3. The order of the fields is clone size, V gene, J gene, D gene, CDR3 protein, CDR3 DNA. A D gene is named only where the DNA matches it firmly. Not all rows give a size; the values are once, few, many and, for expanded clones, a class.

once,TRBV25-1,TRBJ1-2,TRBD1,CASSEGTVANYGYTF,TGTGCCAGCAGTGAAGGGACAGTAGCTAACTATGGCTACACCTTC
.,TRBV5-6,TRBJ2-7,.,CASSFIFRDLYEQYF,TGTGCCAGCAGCTTCATCTTCCGAGACCTCTACGAGCAGTACTTC
.,TRBV13,TRBJ2-7,TRBD1,CASSLDRGAYEQYF,TGTGCCAGCAGCTTAGACAGGGGCGCATACGAGCAGTACTTC
.,TRBV7-9,TRBJ1-6,TRBD1,CASSSGTGDSPLHF,TGTGCCAGCAGCTCCGGGACAGGGGATTCACCCCTCCACTTT
.,TRBV20-1,TRBJ2-1,TRBD2,CSATGGPYNEQFF,TGCAGTGCTACGGGAGGGCCCTACAATGAGCAGTTCTTC
few,TRBV7-8,TRBJ2-1,TRBD2,CASSLASGSESYNEQFF,TGTGCCAGCAGCTTAGCTAGCGGGAGTGAGTCCTACAATGAGCAGTTCTTC
.,TRBV12-3/TRBV12-4,TRBJ1-1,.,CASSLAGAWNTEAFF,TGTGCCAGCAGTTTAGCCGGAGCTTGGAACACTGAAGCTTTCTTT
.,TRBV28,TRBJ2-7,TRBD1,CASSPPLQRQGYEQYF,TGTGCCAGCAGCCCCCCGCTCCAGAGACAGGGTTACGAGCAGTACTTC
.,TRBV5-6,TRBJ1-1,.,CASSLVFQGLKNTEAFF,TGTGCCAGCAGCTTGGTGTTCCAGGGGCTAAAGAACACTGAAGCTTTCTTT
.,TRBV5-6,TRBJ2-7,.,CASSLGPSPDEQYF,TGTGCCAGCAGCTTGGGGCCGTCCCCCGACGAGCAGTACTTC
.,TRBV6-4,TRBJ2-2,.,CASSEGIEPTNTGELFF,TGTGCCAGCAGTGAAGGAATTGAGCCCACGAACACCGGGGAGCTGTTTTTT
.,TRBV19,TRBJ2-1,TRBD1,CASSMSDRGDEQFF,TGTGCCAGTAGTATGAGCGACAGGGGGGATGAGCAGTTCTTC
.,TRBV6-1,TRBJ2-5,.,CASSDTRGRETQYF,TGTGCCAGCAGTGACACCAGGGGTCGGGAGACCCAGTACTTC
.,TRBV6-4,TRBJ2-3,TRBD2,CASSDSAGGNTDTQYF,TGTGCCAGCAGTGACTCAGCGGGGGGAAACACAGATACGCAGTATTTT
.,TRBV30,TRBJ1-1,.,CAWTWWLNTEAFF,TGTGCCTGGACCTGGTGGTTGAACACTGAAGCTTTCTTT
.,TRBV27,TRBJ2-2,.,CASSSNGGELFF,TGTGCCAGCAGTTCTAACGGCGGGGAGCTGTTTTTT
.,TRBV12-3/TRBV12-4,TRBJ2-7,.,CASSTWTSSSYEQYF,TGTGCCAGCAGTACCTGGACGTCTTCCTCCTACGAGCAGTACTTC
.,TRBV29-1,TRBJ2-1,TRBD2,CSVPGLAFYNEQFF,TGCAGCGTACCGGGACTAGCGTTCTACAATGAGCAGTTCTTC
.,TRBV20-1,TRBJ2-2,.,CSVPAGNTGELFF,TGCAGTGTCCCTGCGGGGAACACCGGGGAGCTGTTTTTT
once,TRBV7-9,TRBJ2-7,TRBD1,CASSSPRRQGAREQYF,TGTGCCAGCAGCTCCCCTAGGAGACAGGGGGCGCGGGAGCAGTACTTC
.,TRBV27,TRBJ2-5,TRBD1,CASSPWTGYVQETQYF,TGTGCCAGCAGTCCCTGGACAGGGTACGTTCAGGAGACCCAGTACTTC
.,TRBV6-2/TRBV6-3,TRBJ2-2,.,CASKKNTGELFF,TGTGCCAGCAAAAAGAACACCGGGGAGCTGTTTTTT
.,TRBV30,TRBJ2-7,.,CAWALGGAAYEQYF,TGTGCCTGGGCGTTGGGCGGGGCCGCCTACGAGCAGTACTTC
.,TRBV12-3/TRBV12-4,TRBJ2-5,TRBD2,CASTPGLAGGPQETQYF,TGTGCCAGCACCCCTGGACTAGCGGGGGGACCTCAAGAGACCCAGTACTTC
.,TRBV20-1,TRBJ1-4,.,CSARHSASQTNEKLFF,TGCAGTGCTAGGCACTCAGCTAGTCAAACTAATGAAAAACTGTTTTTT
.,TRBV19,TRBJ1-4,TRBD1,CASSQFRGQVAEKLFF,TGTGCCAGTAGTCAATTCCGGGGACAGGTAGCCGAAAAACTGTTTTTT
once,TRBV4-1,TRBJ2-3,.,CASSQGEARVSYTDTQYF,TGCGCCAGCAGCCAGGGGGAAGCGAGGGTATCCTACACAGATACGCAGTATTTT
.,TRBV7-2,TRBJ2-1,.,CASSSTRTYYNEQFF,TGTGCCAGCAGCTCCACAAGGACGTACTACAATGAGCAGTTCTTC
.,TRBV9,TRBJ1-1,.,CASSVEAGTAFF,TGTGCCAGCAGCGTAGAGGCAGGGACGGCTTTCTTT
.,TRBV9,TRBJ2-2,.,CASSVVPGELFF,TGTGCCAGCAGCGTAGTGCCCGGGGAGCTGTTTTTT
.,TRBV15,TRBJ2-7,.,CATSSAGEQYF,TGTGCCACCAGCAGCGCCGGCGAGCAGTACTTC
.,TRBV6-1,TRBJ2-7,TRBD1,CASSPEQGALSTYEQYF,TGTGCCAGCAGTCCAGAACAGGGGGCCCTTAGTACCTACGAGCAGTACTTC
.,TRBV13,TRBJ1-2,.,CASSLRGANGYTF,TGTGCCAGCAGCTTACGGGGGGCGAATGGCTACACCTTC
few,TRBV11-2,TRBJ2-3,.,CASSYGDTDTQYF,TGTGCCAGCAGCTACGGGGACACAGATACGCAGTATTTT
.,TRBV30,TRBJ1-5,.,CAWSDGGNQPQHF,TGTGCCTGGAGTGATGGTGGGAATCAGCCCCAGCATTTT
.,TRBV4-1,TRBJ2-3,TRBD2,CASSPTEKTSGDTDTQYF,TGCGCCAGCAGCCCAACAGAGAAGACTAGCGGGGACACAGATACGCAGTATTTT
once,TRBV28,TRBJ1-5,.,CASGWGTQPQHF,TGTGCCAGCGGGTGGGGAACCCAGCCCCAGCATTTT
.,TRBV7-9,TRBJ1-3,.,CASSPRQTSSGNTIYF,TGTGCCAGCAGCCCCCGACAGACGAGCTCTGGAAACACCATATATTTT
.,TRBV14,TRBJ1-1,.,CASSPHLNTEAFF,TGTGCCAGCAGTCCCCACCTGAACACTGAAGCTTTCTTT
.,TRBV30,TRBJ2-3,.,CAWWKDTQYF,TGTGCCTGGTGGAAAGATACGCAGTATTTT
once,TRBV12-3/TRBV12-4,TRBJ1-2,.,CASSPDRERGGYTF,TGTGCCAGCAGTCCCGATCGGGAGAGAGGTGGCTACACCTTC
.,TRBV29-1,TRBJ1-1,TRBD1,CSVLGTGGNTEAFF,TGCAGCGTCCTCGGGACAGGGGGGAACACTGAAGCTTTCTTT
.,TRBV7-7,TRBJ2-1,TRBD2,CASSLGLAAYNEQFF,TGTGCTAGCAGCCTCGGACTAGCGGCCTACAATGAGCAGTTCTTC
few,TRBV12-3/TRBV12-4,TRBJ2-3,.,CASSSGRSTDTQYF,TGTGCCAGCAGTTCTGGACGGAGCACAGATACGCAGTATTTT
.,TRBV18,TRBJ1-4,.,CASSPGGDEKLFF,TGTGCCAGCTCACCAGGGGGTGATGAAAAACTGTTTTTT
.,TRBV20-1,TRBJ2-5,.,CSAKLGSGEETQYF,TGCAGTGCTAAGTTGGGGAGTGGGGAAGAGACCCAGTACTTC
.,TRBV5-1,TRBJ2-1,.,CASSLTNEQFF,TGCGCCAGCAGCTTGACCAATGAGCAGTTCTTC
.,TRBV5-1,TRBJ2-7,.,CASRTGLSEQYF,TGCGCCAGCAGAACAGGGTTGAGCGAGCAGTACTTC
.,TRBV4-1,TRBJ2-7,.,CASSQGDETYEQYF,TGCGCCAGCAGCCAGGGGGACGAAACCTACGAGCAGTACTTC
.,TRBV4-3,TRBJ2-7,.,CASSQVSGEPAYEQYF,TGCGCCAGCAGCCAAGTCTCGGGGGAGCCCGCTTACGAGCAGTACTTC
.,TRBV29-1,TRBJ2-3,.,CSTPGQITDTQYF,TGCAGCACCCCGGGACAAATAACAGATACGCAGTATTTT
.,TRBV5-1,TRBJ2-1,TRBD2,CASSLALAGYNEQFF,TGCGCCAGCAGCTTGGCGCTAGCGGGATACAATGAGCAGTTCTTC
.,TRBV13,TRBJ2-3,.,CASSSPPRADRTDTQYF,TGTGCCAGCAGCTCCCCACCGAGGGCCGACCGCACGGATACGCAGTATTTT
.,TRBV30,TRBJ1-5,.,CAWSTTGFNQPQHF,TGTGCCTGGAGTACTACAGGGTTCAATCAGCCCCAGCATTTT
.,TRBV13,TRBJ1-2,.,CASSLGPAPNYGYTF,TGTGCCAGCAGCTTAGGTCCGGCCCCTAACTATGGCTACACCTTC
.,TRBV9,TRBJ1-1,.,CASSERTTTEAFF,TGTGCCAGCAGCGAGCGGACAACCACTGAAGCTTTCTTT
.,TRBV27,TRBJ2-3,.,CASSLSWGEGHTDTQYF,TGTGCCAGCAGTTTATCTTGGGGAGAAGGGCACACAGATACGCAGTATTTT
.,TRBV12-3/TRBV12-4,TRBJ2-7,TRBD1,CASRPGTGYEQYF,TGTGCCAGCAGACCCGGGACAGGGTACGAGCAGTACTTC